The next 20 T cell receptor beta chains were all read from a single sample in a study of Graves' ophthalmopathy and Graves' hyperthyroidism. Using RNA transcripts, the TCR beta CDR3 regions were amplified. HTBI primers served in a first-round RT-PCR, which a second-round multiplex PCR followed. TCRdb recomputed calls from the multiplex PCR reads with MiXCR, one row per CDR3 protein. The data show a few hundred thousand distinct CDR3 sequences, under 40% seen once. Sequencing was done on a sample of peripheral blood or thyroid tissue (not recorded which). These receptor sequences come from an adult man with Graves' hyperthyroidism.

This clonotype was recorded many times. The chain is built from TRBV29-1 and TRBJ2-2, with TRBD2 matching over 8 bases. J gave up 5 bases and V 0 bases, and 5 bases lay outside the gene matches. This CDR3 is built from 15 residues. Germline V CDR1 and CDR2: SQVTM, ANQGSEA. The DNA for the CDR3 is TGCAGCGTTGAAGATGATAGCGGGGAAACCGGGGAGCTGTTTTTT. Protein sequence: CSVEDDSGETGELFF.

This clonotype occurred a few times. The genes are TRBV12-3 or TRBV12-4 and TRBJ1-1; no definite D call. The CDR3 has 13 amino acids. V gave up 6 bases and J gave up 7 bases, with 15 bases separating them. CDR3 coding DNA: TGTGCCAGCAGCCCAAGTCGCGGCGGTGAAGCTTTCTTT. It is translated as CASSPSRGGEAFF.

There are many counts of this clonotype. The rearrangement links TRBV7-2 to TRBJ2-5, with D unclear. Trimming left V 3 bases short and J 5 bases short, with 10 bases between. The germline gives CDR1 SGHTA, CDR2 FQGNSA. This CDR3 comprises 13 residues. This chain's CDR3 is CASSFPPMETQYF. The CDR3 DNA reads TGTGCCAGCAGCTTCCCGCCGATGGAGACCCAGTACTTC.

The chain is built from TRBV5-1 and TRBJ2-3, with TRBD2 matching over 8 bases. The CDR3 totals 15 residues. V shed 0 bases, J shed 2 bases, and the junction held 2 bases outside the gene matches. Looked up from germline, CDR1 is SGHRS and CDR2 is YFSETQ. The CDR3 nucleotides read TGCGCCAGCAGCTTGGAAGCGGGGGTCACAGATACGCAGTATTTT. It translates to CASSLEAGVTDTQYF.

The rearrangement joins TRBV20-1 to TRBJ2-3; D may be TRBD2 (5 bases). V dropped 7 bases and J dropped 6 bases, with 14 bases sitting between them. CDR3 length: 12 amino acids. Germline values: CDR1 DFQATT, CDR2 SNEGSKA (reference sequence). The DNA for the CDR3 is TGCAGTGGGGCGGTCAGAGGGGATACGCAGTATTTT. This sequence encodes CSGAVRGDTQYF.

The chain recombines TRBV6-2 or TRBV6-3 with TRBJ2-7, with 10 bases lining up with TRBD1. The CDR3 is 19 amino acids. Germline lookup yields CDR1 MNHEY and CDR2 SVGEGT. The V gene end was trimmed by 6 bases and the J gene end by 0 bases; junction bases not matched to a gene: 17. CDR3 bases: TGTGCCAGCAGCCCCTGGGACAGGGGCTCCCTGATAGGCTCCTACGAGCAGTACTTC. Its protein is CASSPWDRGSLIGSYEQYF.

V gene TRBV7-3 combines with J gene TRBJ2-7; 8 nucleotides match TRBD1. Germline V gene sequence: CDR1 SGHTA, CDR2 FQGTGA. The CDR3 has 15 amino acids. Trimming at V came to 6 bases and at J to 2 bases, leaving 9 bases not matched to a gene. CDR3 sequence reads: CASSLSDRETYEQYF. The CDR3 DNA follows: TGTGCCAGCAGTTTGTCGGACAGGGAGACCTACGAGCAGTACTTC.

This clonotype was recorded many times. The chain uses TRBV2 and TRBJ1-1; D is undetermined. With 5 bases removed from V and 0 bases from J, the gap between germline ends came to 10 bases. Germline V gene lookup returns CDR1 SNHLY and CDR2 FYNNEI. The CDR3 contains 14 residues. CDR3 in DNA: TGTGCCAGCAGTCATCGGACGGTGAACACTGAAGCTTTCTTT. Translating it yields CASSHRTVNTEAFF.

The sample holds a few counts of this clonotype. J is TRBJ1-2 and V is TRBV7-3, with TRBD1 matching 12 bases. Germline CDR1 SGHTA, CDR2 FQGTGA. This CDR3 has 15 residues. After removal of 6 bases from V and 4 bases from J, the junction contained 6 bases not matched to a gene. CDR3 protein: CASSSGTGGFYGYTF. CDR3 DNA sequence: TGTGCCAGCAGTTCCGGGACAGGGGGCTTCTATGGCTACACCTTC.

This clonotype was observed many times. The chain has TRBV10-3 and TRBJ2-2; perhaps D is TRBD1 or TRBD2 (5 bases each). CDR3 length: 15 amino acids. Trimming stripped 6 bases from V and 6 bases from J, with 17 bases between. Germline V lookup: CDR1 ENHRY, CDR2 SYGVKD. The CDR3 spells CAIRGPGTAAGELFF. In DNA, the CDR3 is TGTGCCATCAGGGGACCGGGAACCGCGGCCGGGGAGCTGTTTTTT.

On this clonotype itself: Possible read error: a much larger clone is one base away. The chain has TRBV4-1 and TRBJ1-1; D is unclear. Per germline, CDR1 MGHRA and CDR2 YSYEKL. V lost 11 bases, J lost 0 bases, and 10 bases lay in between. This CDR3 contains 12 residues. The CDR3 nucleotides read TGCGCCGGCCGAAACATGAACACTGAAGCTTTCTTT. Translating gives CAGRNMNTEAFF.

On this clonotype itself: Just one base apart from a much larger clone, this may be a read error. The CDR3 does not end in the conserved phenylalanine or tryptophan, so this is likely a read error. The chain couples TRBV4-3 to TRBJ1-3, with D possibly being TRBD1 (5 bases). This CDR3 spans 14 amino acids. Germline CDR1 and CDR2: LGHNA and YSLEER. The germline V and J ends were trimmed by 1 base and 8 bases, with 12 bases remaining between them. The CDR3: CASSQVSRAHTIYY. The CDR3 nucleotides are TGCGCCAGCAGCCAAGTTTCCAGGGCTCACACCATATATTAT.

This clonotype occurred a few times. The V and J genes are TRBV2 and TRBJ1-2; 10 bases are a match to TRBD1. J was trimmed by 3 bases and V by 6 bases; bases with no gene match: 7. The CDR3 length is 15 residues. Germline loops: CDR1 SNHLY, CDR2 FYNNEI. The CDR3 region has the DNA TGTGCCAGCAGGGCCGGGACAGGGGTTGACTATGGCTACACCTTC. This translates into CASRAGTGVDYGYTF.

This clonotype was picked up a small number of times. V is TRBV27 and J is TRBJ2-7, with D perhaps assigned TRBD1 or TRBD2 (5 bases each). The CDR3 loop spans 15 amino acids. V gave up 5 bases and J gave up 2 bases, with 16 bases separating them. Germline CDR1 is MNHEY and CDR2 is SMNVEV (reference sequence). CDR3 sequence: CASSRGRGNTYEQYF. The DNA of the CDR3 is TGTGCCAGCAGTCGGGGAAGGGGAAATACCTACGAGCAGTACTTC.

The sample holds many counts of this clonotype. The chain recombines TRBV6-1 with TRBJ1-1, with D tentatively TRBD1 (6 bases). V was shortened by 6 bases and J by 11 bases, with 19 bases between the two germline ends. This CDR3 is built from 13 residues. Germline lookup yields CDR1 MNHNS and CDR2 SASEGT. The CDR3 coding sequence is TGTGCCAGCAGAAGGACAGAGGGATTTGCTGCTTTCTTT. It encodes CASRRTEGFAAFF.

At least ten counts were recorded for this clonotype. The V gene is TRBV5-4, the J gene TRBJ2-7; 9 positions match TRBD1. Trimming took 4 bases from V and 0 from J; bases not matched to a gene: 5. The CDR3 loop spans 15 amino acids. CDR1 and CDR2 (germline): SGHNT, YYREEE (reference sequence). CDR3 coding DNA: TGTGCCAGCAGCACCAAGACAGGGGGCTCCTACGAGCAGTACTTC. Translation gives CASSTKTGGSYEQYF. Looking up the rest from reference TRBV5-4 and TRBJ2-7 gives the full variable domain: ETGVTQSPTHLIKTRGQQVTLRCSSQSGHNTVSWYQQALGQGPQFIFQYYREEENGRGNFPPRFSGLQFPNYSSELNVNALELDDSALYLCASSTKTGGSYEQYFGPGTRLTVT.

Notes on this clonotype: Here the CDR3 omits its conserved ending phenylalanine or tryptophan, so a read error is the likely source. The limits of the CDR3 on the DNA are not certain, so only TCRdb's listed CDR3 is given. This chain connects TRBV6-9 to TRBJ2-5; no DNA check was done on the table's D call, TRBD1. The CDR3 spans 8 residues, counting both ends. CDR1 and CDR2 (germline): MNHGY, SVAAGI. The CDR3 is CASSYARP.

This clonotype was detected ten times or more. The chain employs TRBV12-3 or TRBV12-4 and TRBJ1-2; D possibly corresponds to TRBD1 (5 bases). The V end was cut by 2 bases, the J end by 3 bases, with 10 bases between. CDR3 length: 14 amino acids. The CDR3 region is CASSLSSGHYGYTF. The CDR3 DNA reads TGTGCCAGCAGTTTAAGTTCAGGGCACTATGGCTACACCTTC.

V usage is TRBV6-6 and J usage is TRBJ2-6; 7 nucleotides align to TRBD1. In germline, CDR1 is MNHNY, CDR2 SVGAGI (reference sequence). V lost 5 bases and J lost 4; bases outside the gene matches: 5. There are 15 residues in the CDR3. DNA of the CDR3: TGTGCCAGCAGTACAGGGGTTACCGGGGCCAACGTCCTGACTTTC. Its protein is CASSTGVTGANVLTF.

About this clonotype itself: No conserved phenylalanine or tryptophan is present at the end of the CDR3, so a read error is the likely explanation. This chain connects TRBV25-1 to TRBJ1-1, with TRBD1 as a possible D gene (5 bases). CDR1 and CDR2 from the germline V gene are MGHDK and SYGVNS. This CDR3 has 12 residues. CDR3 residues: CASIDRYTEAFS. The DNA for the CDR3 is TGTGCCAGCATTGACAGATACACTGAGGCTTTCTCT.